The 3 T cell receptor beta chains below come from one sample, sequenced in a study of cytomegalovirus exposure and HLA in healthy donors. Primers for the PCR totalled 60 Vbeta and 13 Jbeta. Clones were read by immunoSEQ multiplex PCR, and TCRdb kept only the in-frame ones, dropping some. The sample gives about 190,000 clones, 75% to 85% of which show up once; approximately 14% is in the top ten. Sequencing input: PBMCs. All receptors derive from a woman in her twenties or thirties in good health and CMV-seropositive.

Notes on this clone: The final CDR3 position lacks the conserved phenylalanine or tryptophan, pointing to a likely read error. No DNA is shown, since the ends of the CDR3 on it are uncertain; the CDR3 is the one TCRdb lists. The rearrangement joins TRBV30 to TRBJ1-1; the table's D call of TRBD1 was not tested on the DNA. Germline V lookup: CDR1 GTSNPN, CDR2 SVGIG (reference sequence). The CDR3 length equals 12 residues, ends included. CDR3 loop: CASRDNKHEKIL.

This clone appeared a few times. The rearrangement uses TRBV2 and TRBJ1-5; TRBD1 matches at 11 bases. The V gene end was trimmed by 6 bases and the J gene end by 6 bases; junction bases not matched to a gene: 7. The CDR3 is made up of 15 amino acids. Germline values: CDR1 SNHLY, CDR2 FYNNEI. This CDR3 is CASRPDRGPSQPQHF. CDR3 bases: TGTGCCAGCAGACCGGACAGGGGGCCCAGTCAGCCCCAGCATTTT. Together with reference TRBV2 and TRBJ1-5, the CDR3 gives the full variable domain: EPEVTQTPSHQVTQMGQEVILRCVPISNHLYFYWYRQILGQKVEFLVSFYNNEISEKSEIFDDQFSVERPDGSNFTLKIRSTKLEDSAMYFCASRPDRGPSQPQHFGDGTRLSIL.

The J gene is TRBJ1-6, the V gene TRBV6-4; weak D call: TRBD1 (6 bases). Trimming stripped 6 bases from V and 0 bases from J, with 6 bases between. The CDR3 covers 14 residues. The germline V gene encodes CDR1 MRHNA and CDR2 SNTAGT. The CDR3 sequence: CASSRGSYNSPLHF. The CDR3 nucleotides are TGTGCCAGCAGCAGGGGCTCCTATAATTCACCCCTCCACTTT.